These 30 T cell receptor beta chains were all obtained from the same sample, sequenced in a study of molecular identifiers for immune sequencing clone quantification. Via MiXCR, TCRdb re-called the PCR reads, giving one row per CDR3 protein. The sample has about 510,000 distinct CDR3 sequences; around 23% are singletons. The specimen was naive CD8+ T cells from blood, with Jurkat cell RNA spiked in. Subset of the sample: FACS-sorted CD8+CD4-CCR7+CD45RA+ naive T cells. The source of these receptors is a human donor in good health. Some libraries in this study had Jurkat cell RNA spiked in.

At least ten counts were recorded for this clonotype. This rearrangement joins TRBV7-9 to TRBJ2-3, with 8 bases identical to TRBD1. The CDR3 covers 19 residues. Looked up from germline, CDR1 is SEHNR and CDR2 is FQNEAQ (reference sequence). J was trimmed by 3 bases and V by 4 bases; bases with no gene match: 18. CDR3 residues: CASSSLTTWTGSQTDTQYF. The CDR3 DNA sequence: TGTGCCAGCAGCTCTTTAACCACCTGGACAGGGTCTCAAACAGATACGCAGTATTTT.

In its sample, this clonotype was seen many times. The chain uses TRBV12-3 or TRBV12-4 and TRBJ2-3, with a weak D call TRBD1 (6 bases). This CDR3 region has 14 residues. V was pared by 6 bases and J by 4 bases, with 14 bases between. This CDR3 is CASSLTQGSDTQYF. The CDR3 DNA sequence: TGTGCCAGCAGCCTAACCCAGGGGTCAGATACGCAGTATTTT.

The chain recombines TRBV5-1 with TRBJ1-6, with D possibly TRBD1 on 5 matching bases. Germline-derived CDR1 and CDR2 are SGHRS and YFSETQ. Deletions cut 1 base from V and 5 bases from J, with 16 bases between. The CDR3 sequence is 17 residues long. CDR3 protein: CASSLWTIDSDNSPLHF. As DNA, the CDR3 is TGCGCCAGCAGCTTGTGGACAATTGACAGTGATAATTCACCCCTCCACTTT.

This clonotype was seen only a few times. The rearrangement links TRBV5-1 to TRBJ2-7, with 10 bases fitting TRBD1. The CDR3 has 14 residues. The J segment lost 3 bases and the V segment lost 4 bases, leaving 4 bases of the junction unmatched. Germline lookup yields CDR1 SGHRS and CDR2 YFSETQ. As DNA, the CDR3 is TGCGCCAGCAGCGGCCGGGACAGGGGCTACGAGCAGTACTTC. It yields the protein CASSGRDRGYEQYF.

This clonotype was seen a few times. The chain links TRBV9 to TRBJ1-2, with unresolved D. The CDR3 is 15 amino acids. Germline CDR1 reads SGDLS; CDR2 reads YYNGEE. V shed 0 bases and J shed 3 bases, with 12 bases lying between them. The DNA of the CDR3 is TGTGCCAGCAGCGTAGCCTCAGGAGGCTACTATGGCTACACCTTC. Its translation is CASSVASGGYYGYTF.

This clonotype was picked up many times. The genes are TRBV7-6 and TRBJ2-7, with D possibly being TRBD1 (6 bases). The CDR3 contains 16 residues. V was clipped by 1 base and J by 5 bases, with 18 bases between them. Germline CDR1 and CDR2: SGHVS and FNYEAQ. The CDR3 coding sequence is TGTGCCAGCAGCTTAGGTCAGGTACGCTCAGGGGACGAGCAGTACTTC. It specifies CASSLGQVRSGDEQYF.

This clonotype has a single count. A clone one base away is much larger, so this may be a read error. The chain has TRBV28 and TRBJ1-5; D gene unclear. The CDR3 runs 15 residues. The germline V gene encodes CDR1 MDHEN and CDR2 SYDVKM. Between the trimmed V and J ends, which lost 6 bases and 5 bases, there was a span of 17 bases. CDR3 bases: TGTGCCAGCAGCCTAGTCGGGTATTTGGATCAGCCCCAGCATTTT. Amino acids: CASSLVGYLDQPQHF.

This clonotype was found a few times. This chain uses TRBV2 with TRBJ2-7, with D unclear. The CDR3 runs to 14 residues. Germline lookup yields CDR1 SNHLY and CDR2 FYNNEI. Trimming stripped 1 base from V and 1 base from J, with 8 bases between. The CDR3 sequence is CASSEGSTSYEQYF. DNA for the CDR3: TGTGCCAGCAGTGAAGGGTCAACGTCCTACGAGCAGTACTTC.

This clonotype was recorded at least ten times. The rearrangement joins TRBV5-1 to TRBJ2-5; D gene unclear. This CDR3 is 12 amino acids long. Germline CDR1 is SGHRS and CDR2 is YFSETQ. Trimming cost V 4 bases and J 0 bases, with 4 bases left between them. The CDR3, as DNA: TGCGCCAGCAGCCCGAACCAAGAGACCCAGTACTTC. It codes for CASSPNQETQYF.

This clonotype was seen more than once but under ten times. The chain is built from TRBV5-6 and TRBJ2-5; tentatively, D is TRBD2 (6 bases). Germline V CDR1 and CDR2: SGHDT, YYEEEE. CDR3 length: 16 residues. Trimming removed 2 bases at V and 4 bases at J, with 18 bases between. The CDR3 bases are TGTGCCAGCAGCTTAATCCGACTAGGTCCTAGAGAGACCCAGTACTTC. Protein product: CASSLIRLGPRETQYF.

Points on this clonotype: This may be a read error: a much more frequent sequence differs by one nucleotide. The V gene is TRBV2, the J gene TRBJ2-3; 8 nucleotides agree with TRBD2. The germline V gene has CDR1 SNHLY and CDR2 FYNNEI. The V and J ends lost 6 bases and 4 bases, in that order; junction bases with no gene match: 9. The CDR3 contains 15 residues. Here the CDR3 DNA reads TGTGCCAGCAGGACTAGCGTGGGAGGGGCAGATACGCAGTATTTT. Translated, it gives CASRTSVGGADTQYF.

The rearrangement uses TRBV12-3 or TRBV12-4 and TRBJ2-1; 11 bases match TRBD2. V lost 2 bases and J lost 9; bases outside the gene matches: 9. This CDR3 contains 16 residues. The CDR3 DNA reads TGTGCCAGCAGTTTACCTAGCGGGGGGCCCCACATTGAGCAGTTCTTC. Amino acids: CASSLPSGGPHIEQFF.

The CDR3 region has the DNA TGTGCCAGCAGACCAGCGGGAGGGGCAGATACGCAGTATTTT. The encoded protein is CASRPAGGADTQYF. The chain has TRBV27 and TRBJ2-3; 10 nucleotides line up with TRBD2. Per the germline V gene, CDR1 is MNHEY and CDR2 is SMNVEV (reference sequence). CDR3 length: 14 amino acids. With 6 bases clipped from V and 4 bases from J, the junction kept 4 bases outside the gene matches.

This clonotype was observed a handful of times. V usage is TRBV6-2 or TRBV6-3 and J usage is TRBJ1-1; D ambiguous. CDR1 is MNHEY, CDR2 SVGEGT, per germline. The CDR3 covers 17 residues. V was cut by 3 bases and J by 0 bases, with 17 bases left in between. In nucleotides, the CDR3 is TGTGCCAGCAGTTATGTGGGGTTCGTTACAATGAACACTGAAGCTTTCTTT. It translates to CASSYVGFVTMNTEAFF.

This clonotype was detected only a few times. J is TRBJ2-1 and V is TRBV4-1, with D maybe TRBD2 (7 bases). V dropped 11 bases and J dropped 4 bases, with 18 bases sitting between them. This CDR3 region has 14 residues. From germline, CDR1 is MGHRA and CDR2 YSYEKL. In DNA, the CDR3 is TGCGCCTCCAGACTTGAGGGGGGGTACAATGAGCAGTTCTTC. Translated: CASRLEGGYNEQFF.

A few counts support this clonotype. The genes are TRBV18 and TRBJ2-3, with TRBD2 matching 13 bases. After removal of 6 bases from V and 3 bases from J, the junction contained 6 bases not matched to a gene. CDR1 and CDR2 from the germline V gene are KGHSH and LQKENI. The CDR3 is made up of 16 amino acids. CDR3 coding DNA: TGTGCCAGCTCGGAGGGACTAGCGGGACTAACAGATACGCAGTATTTT. Its protein product is CASSEGLAGLTDTQYF.

A remark on this clonotype: The conserved phenylalanine or tryptophan normally closing the CDR3 is absent here, so this likely arose from a read error. The chain combines TRBV28 with TRBJ2-7; D is possibly TRBD1 (5 bases). V was shortened by 2 bases and J by 2 bases, with 10 bases between the two germline ends. The CDR3 sequence is 14 residues long. Germline CDR1 is MDHEN and CDR2 is SYDVKM. The DNA of the CDR3 is TGTGCCAGCAGTTTAGGGCAGGGCCCCTACGAGCAGTACCTC. As protein: CASSLGQGPYEQYL.

Many counts were recorded for this clonotype. The DNA for the CDR3 is TGCAGTGCTAGAGACTCCGGGGGACCTGAAGCTTTCTTT. As protein: CSARDSGGPEAFF. The genes are TRBV20-1 and TRBJ1-1; maybe TRBD1 (5 bases). The germline V gene has CDR1 DFQATT and CDR2 SNEGSKA (reference sequence). The CDR3 covers 13 residues. Trimming removed 0 bases from V and 6 bases from J, with 11 bases in between.

A single count supports this clonotype. A much more abundant neighbour one base away suggests this may be a read error. J is TRBJ2-7 and V is TRBV7-9, with 7 bases identical to TRBD2. The V gene's germline CDR1 is SEHNR and CDR2 FQNEAQ (reference sequence). There are 13 residues in the CDR3. CDR3: CASSYGPSREQHF. The CDR3 DNA reads TGTGCCAGCAGCTACGGCCCCTCGCGGGAGCAGCACTTC.

There are a few counts of this clonotype. J is TRBJ2-1 and V is TRBV27; 10 bases map to TRBD1. After removal of 5 bases from V and 9 bases from J, the junction contained 10 bases not matched to a gene. Germline lookup yields CDR1 MNHEY and CDR2 SMNVEV (reference sequence). The CDR3 totals 15 residues. In DNA form, the CDR3 reads TGTGCCAGCAGTACGGGGACAGGGGACTGGGGTGAGCAGTTCTTC. Translating it yields CASSTGTGDWGEQFF.

In this sample, this clonotype turned up many times. J is TRBJ2-1 and V is TRBV30; TRBD2 matches at 8 bases. The trim removed 5 bases at V and 0 bases at J, leaving 9 bases unmatched. CDR3 length: 16 amino acids. Germline CDR1 is GTSNPN and CDR2 is SVGIG (reference sequence). The CDR3 protein is CAWSLGLADSYNEQFF. The CDR3 DNA reads TGTGCCTGGTCTTTAGGACTAGCAGACTCCTACAATGAGCAGTTCTTC.

This clonotype was observed many times. This chain joins TRBV11-2 and TRBJ2-3; D not resolved. V dropped 1 base and J dropped 6 bases, with 11 bases sitting between them. CDR1 and CDR2 (germline): SGHAT, FQNNGV. This CDR3 has 14 residues. The CDR3 DNA reads TGTGCCAGCAGCTTAGCCGGCTACCCTGATACGCAGTATTTT. It translates to CASSLAGYPDTQYF.

In its sample, this clonotype was seen once. The V call is TRBV19, the J call TRBJ2-6; D is uncertain. Per germline, CDR1 LNHDA and CDR2 SQIVND (reference sequence). V was clipped by 3 bases and J by 0 bases, with 6 bases between them. The CDR3 loop spans 15 amino acids. In DNA form, the CDR3 reads TGTGCCAGTAGTATTTCGCGCTCTGGGGCCAACGTCCTGACTTTC. Translating gives CASSISRSGANVLTF. Full variable domain (remainder filled in from reference TRBV19 and TRBJ2-6): DGGITQSPKYLFRKEGQNVTLSCEQNLNHDAMYWYRQDPGQGLRLIYYSQIVNDFQKGDIAEGYSVSREKKESFPLTVTSAQKNPTAFYLCASSISRSGANVLTFGAGSRLTVL.

This chain links TRBV5-6 with TRBJ2-4; no reliable D call. V was pared by 1 base and J by 3 bases, with 8 bases between. The V gene's germline CDR1 is SGHDT and CDR2 YYEEEE. The CDR3 covers 14 residues. This CDR3 reads CASSLYGVKNIQYF. CDR3 sequence (DNA): TGTGCCAGCAGCTTGTATGGGGTCAAAAACATTCAGTACTTC.

The V and J genes are TRBV7-9 and TRBJ2-5, with 9 bases fitting TRBD2. V lost 11 bases and J lost 5; bases outside the gene matches: 9. Germline V lookup: CDR1 SEHNR, CDR2 FQNEAQ (reference sequence). This CDR3 region has 13 residues. The CDR3 region has the DNA TGTGCCGAGCGGGGGGCGCCTCCGGAGACCCAGTACTTC. Protein product: CAERGAPPETQYF.

This clonotype was detected many times. The CDR3 DNA reads TGTGCCAGCAGCTTAGCCGGGAGTCGGGGTCCCTACGAGCAGTACTTC. Residues: CASSLAGSRGPYEQYF. The chain recombines TRBV7-9 with TRBJ2-7; perhaps TRBD2 as D (6 bases). V was trimmed by 0 bases and J by 2 bases, leaving 14 bases between them. Germline CDR1 SEHNR, CDR2 FQNEAQ (reference sequence). The CDR3 consists of 16 residues.

A few counts support this clonotype. The chain uses TRBV30 and TRBJ1-2; tentatively, D is TRBD1 (6 bases). From germline, CDR1 is GTSNPN and CDR2 SVGIG (reference sequence). V lost 0 bases and J lost 2, with 16 bases in between. This CDR3 contains 16 residues. As DNA, the CDR3 is TGTGCCTGGAGTGTGGGAGGGGGACACCTGAACTATGGCTACACCTTC. Amino acid sequence: CAWSVGGGHLNYGYTF. The variable domain in full, completed from reference TRBV30 and TRBJ1-2, reads SQTIHQWPATLVQPVGSPLSLECTVEGTSNPNLYWYRQAAGRGLQLLFYSVGIGQISSEVPQNLSASRPQDRQFILSSKKLLLSDSGFYLCAWSVGGGHLNYGYTFGSGTRLTVV.

Ten or more counts support this clonotype. The rearrangement uses TRBV6-2 or TRBV6-3 and TRBJ2-7; D is ambiguous. The V gene's germline CDR1 is MNHEY and CDR2 SVGEGT. V was trimmed by 2 bases and J by 7 bases, leaving 6 bases between them. This CDR3 comprises 11 residues. The CDR3 DNA sequence: TGTGCCAGCAGTTACGTCCAGGAGCAGTACTTC. Encoded protein: CASSYVQEQYF.

This chain connects TRBV14 to TRBJ2-5, with 11 bases lining up with TRBD2. The CDR3 extends over 16 amino acids. V lost 0 bases and J lost 7; bases outside the gene matches: 7. CDR1 SGHDN and CDR2 FVKESK come from the germline V gene. The CDR3 DNA reads as TGTGCCAGCAGCCAAGATCGACTAGCGGGGATCGTGACCCAGTACTTC. It specifies CASSQDRLAGIVTQYF.

About this clonotype: One junction end does not reproduce the germline sequence, and a read error may be involved. This chain joins TRBV5-3 and TRBJ1-4; D ambiguous. TRBV5-3 is reported as an ORF; its role is uncertain. The CDR3 covers 15 residues. CDR3 loop: CASSLGRAGIEKLFF. CDR3 nucleotides: TGTGCCAGCAGCTTAGGGAGGGCCGGTATTGAAAAACTGTTTTTT.